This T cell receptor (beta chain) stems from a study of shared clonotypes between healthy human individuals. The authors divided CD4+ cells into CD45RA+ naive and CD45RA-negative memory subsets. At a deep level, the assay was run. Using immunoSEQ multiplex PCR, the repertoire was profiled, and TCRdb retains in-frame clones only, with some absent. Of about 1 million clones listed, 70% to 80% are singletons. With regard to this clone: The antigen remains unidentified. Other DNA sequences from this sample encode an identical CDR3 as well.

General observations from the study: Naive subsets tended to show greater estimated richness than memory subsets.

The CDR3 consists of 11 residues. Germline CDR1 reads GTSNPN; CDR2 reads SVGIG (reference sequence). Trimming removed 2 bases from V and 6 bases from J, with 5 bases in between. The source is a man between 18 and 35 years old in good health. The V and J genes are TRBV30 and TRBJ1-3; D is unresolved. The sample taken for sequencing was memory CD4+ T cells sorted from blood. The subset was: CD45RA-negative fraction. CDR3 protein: CAWSIENTIYF. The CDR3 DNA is TGTGCCTGGAGTATTGAAAACACCATATATTTT. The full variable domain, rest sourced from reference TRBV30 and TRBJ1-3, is SQTIHQWPATLVQPVGSPLSLECTVEGTSNPNLYWYRQAAGRGLQLLFYSVGIGQISSEVPQNLSASRPQDRQFILSSKKLLLSDSGFYLCAWSIENTIYFGEGSWLTVV.